A single sample gave rise to the 21 T cell receptor beta chains below, sequenced in a study of T cells in Graves' hyperthyroidism and ophthalmopathy. RNA transcripts provided the source from which TCR beta CDR3 regions were amplified. The TCR CDR3 first-round RT-PCR relied on the HTBI primer set. TCRdb re-derived calls from the multiplex PCR reads in MiXCR, one entry per CDR3 protein. Counted here are under 700,000 distinct CDR3 sequences, about a sixth occurring once; the ten biggest clones make up around 19%. The sequencing sample was made of blood. The receptors were sampled from a woman between 18 and 29 years old with Graves' hyperthyroidism.

The V and J genes are TRBV28 and TRBJ1-4; no firm D call. From germline, CDR1 is MDHEN and CDR2 SYDVKM. Trimming cost V 0 bases and J 17 bases, with 22 bases left between them. The CDR3 totals 15 residues. CDR3 sequence reads: CASSLWAATNERLFF. As DNA, the CDR3 is TGTGCCAGCAGTTTATGGGCGGCAACTAATGAAAGACTATTTTTT.

The chain uses TRBV6-6 and TRBJ1-6; weak D call: TRBD1 (5 bases). This CDR3 has 17 amino acids. V gave up 0 bases and J gave up 0 bases, with 9 bases separating them. Germline V CDR1 and CDR2: MNHNY, SVGAGI (reference sequence). CDR3 nucleotides: TGTGCCAGCAGTTACTCTCGACAGAGCTCCTATAATTCACCCCTCCACTTT. This encodes CASSYSRQSSYNSPLHF.

This clonotype turned up a few times. The V and J genes are TRBV20-1 and TRBJ1-2; 8 bases fit TRBD1. This CDR3 is 13 amino acids long. The J segment lost 4 bases and the V segment lost 5 bases, leaving 6 bases of the junction unmatched. Germline V gene sequence: CDR1 DFQATT, CDR2 SNEGSKA (reference sequence). DNA for the CDR3: TGCAGTGCTGAGACAGGGGAGGGCTATGGCTACACCTTC. It translates to CSAETGEGYGYTF.

This clonotype was detected a few times. The V call is TRBV28, the J call TRBJ2-7; TRBD1 matches at 10 bases. V trimming: 6 bases; J trimming: 0 bases; junction bases outside the gene matches: 2. The CDR3 covers 14 residues. Germline V lookup: CDR1 MDHEN, CDR2 SYDVKM. The CDR3: CASRDRGSSYEQYF. The CDR3 DNA sequence: TGTGCCAGCAGGGACAGGGGGAGCTCCTACGAGCAGTACTTC.

The V gene is TRBV10-3, the J gene TRBJ2-5; 13 bases match TRBD2. V lost 4 bases to trimming and J lost 1 base; unmatched junction nucleotides: 3. The CDR3 has 16 amino acids. Germline assignment: CDR1 ENHRY and CDR2 SYGVKD. The CDR3 sequence is CAISGTSGGIQETQYF. The CDR3 bases are TGTGCCATCAGTGGGACTAGCGGGGGAATCCAAGAGACCCAGTACTTC.

In its sample, this clonotype was seen a few times. The chain employs TRBV18 and TRBJ2-3; no clear D. V gave up 3 bases and J gave up 7 bases, with 5 bases separating them. This CDR3 is built from 11 residues. Germline V gene lookup returns CDR1 KGHSH and CDR2 LQKENI. The CDR3 here is CASSPEHTQYF. DNA of the CDR3: TGTGCCAGCTCACCCGAGCATACGCAGTATTTT.

This rearrangement joins TRBV11-2 to TRBJ1-1, with a possible D match to TRBD1 (6 bases). The CDR3 consists of 15 residues. Between the trimmed V and J ends, which lost 5 bases and 4 bases, there was a span of 17 bases. Per germline, CDR1 SGHAT and CDR2 FQNNGV. CDR3 nucleotide sequence: TGTGCCAGCAGCGCCCCCGGGGGCCTGGGCACTGAAGCTTTCTTT. It codes for CASSAPGGLGTEAFF.

This clonotype was recorded many times. The V and J genes are TRBV12-3 or TRBV12-4 and TRBJ2-1, with 8 bases lining up with TRBD1. V dropped 6 bases and J dropped 7; count of bases not matched to a gene: 11. The CDR3 is 15 residues long. The CDR3 protein is CASSPGQGGGNEQFF. As DNA, the CDR3 is TGTGCCAGCAGCCCCGGACAGGGTGGGGGGAATGAGCAGTTCTTC.

This clonotype has ten or more counts. The J gene is TRBJ1-1, the V gene TRBV6-2 or TRBV6-3; D is possibly TRBD1 (5 bases). V gave up 0 bases and J gave up 8 bases, with 7 bases separating them. The germline gives CDR1 MNHEY, CDR2 SVGEGT. This CDR3 has 12 amino acids. The CDR3 is CASSYSWGEAFF. CDR3 sequence (DNA): TGTGCCAGCAGTTACTCTTGGGGGGAAGCTTTCTTT.

This chain links TRBV9 with TRBJ1-6, with TRBD1 as a possible D gene (5 bases). Germline V CDR1 and CDR2: SGDLS, YYNGEE. V gave up 3 bases and J gave up 8 bases, with 12 bases separating them. This CDR3 spans 14 amino acids. CDR3 protein: CASSGGVRDSPLHF. The CDR3 bases are TGTGCCAGCAGCGGGGGGGTCAGAGATTCACCCCTCCACTTT.

This clonotype was seen only once. One base away lies a much larger clone, so this may be a sequencing read error. The chain employs TRBV7-8 and TRBJ2-7; D call uncertain. The CDR3 covers 14 residues. Trimming took 5 bases from V and 1 from J, leaving 12 bases between them. CDR1 is SGHVS and CDR2 is FQNEAQ in the germline V gene. CDR3 sequence: CASSHIWDSYEQYF. The CDR3 DNA reads TGTGCCAGCAGCCATATCTGGGATTCCTACGAGCAGTACTTC.

In its sample, this clonotype was seen many times. The chain has TRBV27 and TRBJ1-1; 8 positions agree with TRBD1. J was trimmed by 7 bases and V by 3 bases; bases with no gene match: 4. CDR1 and CDR2 (germline): MNHEY, SMNVEV (reference sequence). This CDR3 has 13 residues. DNA for the CDR3: TGTGCCAGCAGTTTGGGGACAGGCTATGAAGCTTTCTTT. Translated, it gives CASSLGTGYEAFF.

This clonotype was seen a handful of times. The chain combines TRBV9 with TRBJ2-3, with 8 nucleotides matching TRBD1. Trimming took 6 bases from V and 0 from J; bases not matched to a gene: 15. From germline, CDR1 is SGDLS and CDR2 YYNGEE. This CDR3 has 18 amino acids. The CDR3 DNA reads as TGTGCCAGCACCGGACAGGGTAGAGCGGAACCTAGCACAGATACGCAGTATTTT. Amino acid sequence: CASTGQGRAEPSTDTQYF.

This clonotype was recorded many times. The V call is TRBV7-9, the J call TRBJ1-5, with D perhaps matching TRBD1 (6 bases). CDR1 is SEHNR, CDR2 FQNEAQ, per germline (reference sequence). The V end was cut by 4 bases, the J end by 3 bases, with 10 bases between. The CDR3 has 14 amino acids. CDR3 loop: CASSSGQLNQPQHF. The CDR3 DNA follows: TGTGCCAGCAGCTCCGGACAGCTCAATCAGCCCCAGCATTTT.

The chain combines TRBV4-1 with TRBJ2-2; the D is unclear. The germline V gene has CDR1 MGHRA and CDR2 YSYEKL. Trimming took 1 base from V and 6 from J, leaving 9 bases between them. The CDR3 sequence is 14 residues long. CDR3 coding DNA: TGCGCCAGCAGCCAAGTCCTGCTGTCCGGGGAGCTGTTTTTT. Residues: CASSQVLLSGELFF.

This rearrangement joins TRBV20-1 to TRBJ2-3, with 14 positions matching TRBD2. V trimming: 5 bases; J trimming: 0 bases; junction bases outside the gene matches: 10. CDR1 is DFQATT and CDR2 is SNEGSKA in the germline V gene (reference sequence). The CDR3 is 18 residues long. Here the CDR3 reads CSAGGRTSGGLSTDTQYF. Written as DNA, the CDR3 is TGCAGTGCTGGGGGGAGGACTAGCGGGGGGCTGAGCACAGATACGCAGTATTTT.

This clonotype has only a few counts. The rearrangement uses TRBV7-2 and TRBJ2-7; weak D call: TRBD1 (5 bases). Deletions cut 4 bases from V and 3 bases from J, with 13 bases between. The CDR3 has 14 residues. Germline CDR1 reads SGHTA; CDR2 reads FQGNSA. In DNA form, the CDR3 reads TGTGCCAGCAGCTCCAGGGTAACTGGCTACGAGCAGTACTTC. Amino acids: CASSSRVTGYEQYF.

The chain has TRBV12-3 or TRBV12-4 and TRBJ2-7; D is possibly TRBD1 (5 bases). Trimming took off 2 bases at V and 6 bases at J, with 8 bases between the two ends. The CDR3 is 12 residues long. The CDR3 nucleotides read TGTGCCAGCAGTTTAATCCAGGGCGAGCAGTACTTC. Protein: CASSLIQGEQYF.

This clonotype was seen ten or more times. Written as DNA, the CDR3 is TGTGCCAGCAGTCTTAGCGGGAGGGCCGACGAGCAGTACTTC. Protein product: CASSLSGRADEQYF. This chain joins TRBV12-3 or TRBV12-4 and TRBJ2-7; 11 nucleotides line up with TRBD2. CDR3 length: 14 amino acids. Germline trimming cut 5 bases from V and 5 bases from J; bases unmatched to any gene: 5.

The chain joins TRBV7-9 to TRBJ2-7; 10 bases line up with TRBD2. The CDR3 is 14 residues long. Per germline, CDR1 SEHNR and CDR2 FQNEAQ (reference sequence). V lost 3 bases and J lost 5; bases outside the gene matches: 4. CDR3 sequence: CASSFSGRIDEQYF. The CDR3 nucleotides read TGTGCCAGCAGCTTTAGCGGGAGGATCGACGAGCAGTACTTC.

This clonotype showed up many times. The chain recombines TRBV4-1 with TRBJ2-7; D gene uncertain. Germline V gene lookup returns CDR1 MGHRA and CDR2 YSYEKL. V was cut by 0 bases and J by 2 bases, with 17 bases left in between. CDR3 length: 17 amino acids. The CDR3 sequence: CASSQDPLRAWAYEQYF. The CDR3 DNA sequence: TGCGCCAGCAGCCAAGATCCCCTCCGGGCTTGGGCCTACGAGCAGTACTTC.